The sample holds a few counts of the clone carrying this T cell receptor beta chain. CDR1 and CDR2 from the germline V gene are LNHDA and SQIVND (reference sequence). The CDR3 is 14 residues long. The V end lost 2 bases, the J end lost 4 bases, and 11 bases lay between the germline ends. This specimen belongs to a study of response to subunit inactivated influenza vaccine. Using its own MiXCR run on the RT-PCR reads, TCRdb lists one record per CDR3 protein. The table records more than 450,000 distinct CDR3 sequences, around 10% of them present only once. Separately, the same data were catalogued under a study of T cells expressing NK-cell markers. As that report states: UMI-tagged 5'RACE template switching yielded the TCR beta cDNA. The eight sequenced donors comprised seven who were HCMV-seropositive and one who was seronegative. Also leading the CD3+CD56-NKG2C+ fraction in a handful of donors were these clonotypes.

The TCR was taken from a middle-aged man who received an inactivated influenza vaccine. Sequencing was performed on PBMCs from blood, taken on the day of vaccination. The rearrangement uses TRBV19 and TRBJ1-1; maybe TRBD1 (5 bases). CDR3 amino acids: CASSIQRGGTEAFF. In DNA, the CDR3 is TGTGCCAGTAGTATACAGAGGGGAGGCACTGAAGCTTTCTTT.